Presented here are 21 T cell receptor beta chains from one specimen sequenced in a study of T cells after yellow fever vaccination. In TCRdb, the 5' RACE reads were re-called with MiXCR into one record per CDR3 protein. The table shows 300,000 or so distinct CDR3 sequences, with about an eighth occurring only once. The starting material was CD4+ T cells sorted from PBMCs, obtained 45 days after the yellow fever booster vaccination. These receptors all stem from a man aged 25 to 45 who received the YFV17D yellow fever vaccine.

This clonotype appeared a few times. The gene calls are TRBV7-8 and TRBJ2-5; D is undetermined. CDR3 length: 13 residues. Germline V gene data show CDR1 as SGHVS and CDR2 as FQNEAQ. Trimming pared 5 bases from V and 5 bases from J, leaving 12 bases between. CDR3 in DNA: TGTGCCAGCAGCCGATTCGTAGGCGAGACCCAGTACTTC. The encoded protein is CASSRFVGETQYF.

This clonotype was observed a few times. The V and J genes are TRBV20-1 and TRBJ2-1; tentative D call: TRBD2 (6 bases). This CDR3 is built from 14 residues. Germline V gives CDR1 DFQATT, CDR2 SNEGSKA (reference sequence). V was pared by 2 bases and J by 5 bases, with 13 bases between. CDR3 sequence reads: CSARKGRSDNEQFF. CDR3 sequence (DNA): TGCAGTGCTAGAAAAGGGAGGTCGGACAATGAGCAGTTCTTC.

This chain joins TRBV10-3 and TRBJ2-3; D is undetermined. The CDR3 has 14 residues. V was pared by 2 bases and J by 4 bases, with 10 bases between. Germline values: CDR1 ENHRY, CDR2 SYGVKD. Here the CDR3 reads CAISEGQRPDTQYF. DNA for the CDR3: TGTGCCATCAGTGAGGGCCAGCGCCCAGATACGCAGTATTTT.

The rearrangement joins TRBV7-2 to TRBJ2-3, with TRBD1 matching over 9 bases. This CDR3 is built from 16 residues. Germline V gene data show CDR1 as SGHTA and CDR2 as FQGNSA. V lost 4 bases and J lost 4; bases outside the gene matches: 9. CDR3 sequence reads: CASSYTDRGISDTQYF. CDR3 nucleotides: TGTGCCAGCAGCTATACGGACAGGGGTATTTCAGATACGCAGTATTTT.

This clonotype was detected a few times. This likely comes from a read error, as the CDR3 has no conserved phenylalanine or tryptophan at its end. No DNA is shown, since the ends of the CDR3 on it are uncertain; the CDR3 is the one TCRdb lists. This rearrangement joins TRBV20-1 to TRBJ1-2; the table's D call, TRBD1, has no DNA check behind it. Inclusive of both ends, the CDR3 amounts to 8 amino acids. Germline lookup yields CDR1 DFQATT and CDR2 SNEGSKA (reference sequence). The CDR3 sequence: CSARGQLS.

In this sample, this clonotype turned up many times. This chain connects TRBV7-2 to TRBJ2-7, with 11 bases matching TRBD2. The CDR3 totals 16 residues. Germline CDR1 reads SGHTA; CDR2 reads FQGNSA. The junction had 10 bases not matched to a gene; V was cut back by 5 bases and J by 4 bases. The CDR3 region is CASSPGAGTSGYEQYF. CDR3 nucleotides: TGTGCCAGCAGCCCAGGGGCCGGGACTAGCGGATACGAGCAGTACTTC.

Remarks on this clonotype: The CDR3 end shows no conserved phenylalanine or tryptophan, and so a read error is likely. No DNA is shown, since the ends of the CDR3 on it are uncertain; the CDR3 is the one TCRdb lists. The rearrangement uses TRBV29-1 and TRBJ2-1; TRBD2 was called by the table and not checked on the DNA. The CDR3 spans 13 amino acids, including both terminal residues. Germline V CDR1 and CDR2: SQVTM, ANQGSEA. The CDR3 reads CSVLLAGGVLRFS.

CDR3 DNA: TGCGCCAGCAGCCAAGGGTCGGGGTACGGTGAAAAACTGTTTTTT. Translating gives CASSQGSGYGEKLFF. The rearrangement links TRBV4-3 to TRBJ1-4; D is uncertain. Germline V lookup: CDR1 LGHNA, CDR2 YSLEER. The CDR3 runs to 15 residues. V lost 1 base and J 7 bases, leaving 13 bases between the germline ends.

The V and J genes are TRBV7-3 and TRBJ1-6, with D perhaps matching TRBD1 (6 bases). Trimming took 5 bases from V and 0 from J, leaving 8 bases between them. The CDR3 sequence is 15 residues long. CDR1 is SGHTA, CDR2 FQGTGA, per germline. CDR3 loop: CASSRTASYNSPLHF. In nucleotides, the CDR3 is TGTGCCAGCAGCCGGACAGCCTCCTATAATTCACCCCTCCACTTT.

A few counts support this clonotype. This chain connects TRBV29-1 to TRBJ1-2; D uncertain. There are 11 residues in the CDR3. V was trimmed by 5 bases and J by 8 bases, leaving 12 bases between them. Germline CDR1 reads SQVTM; CDR2 reads ANQGSEA. CDR3 bases: TGCAGCGTTTTCGAGAGCGGAGGCTACACCTTC. As protein: CSVFESGGYTF. The full variable domain, rest sourced from reference TRBV29-1 and TRBJ1-2, is SAVISQKPSRDICQRGTSLTIQCQVDSQVTMMFWYRQQPGQSLTLIATANQGSEATYESGFVIDKFPISRPNLTFSTLTVSNMSPEDSSIYLCSVFESGGYTFGSGTRLTVV.

This clonotype was detected a few times. This chain links TRBV29-1 with TRBJ2-3; 7 bases align to TRBD1. J was trimmed by 0 bases and V by 6 bases; bases with no gene match: 3. CDR3 length: 13 amino acids. Per the germline V gene, CDR1 is SQVTM and CDR2 is ANQGSEA. The CDR3 region has the DNA TGCAGCGTGGGACAGACTAGCACAGATACGCAGTATTTT. Protein sequence: CSVGQTSTDTQYF.

V is TRBV29-1 and J is TRBJ1-2, with D possibly matching TRBD1 (5 bases). The CDR3 sequence is 13 residues long. Germline V lookup: CDR1 SQVTM, CDR2 ANQGSEA. Between the trimmed V and J ends, which lost 4 bases and 0 bases, there was a span of 9 bases. CDR3 sequence reads: CSVATGANYGYTF. CDR3 nucleotides: TGCAGCGTTGCTACAGGAGCTAACTATGGCTACACCTTC.

The chain has TRBV5-1 and TRBJ2-1, with D unclear. The V gene lost 0 bases and the J gene lost 10 bases, with 5 bases spanning the gap. The V gene's germline CDR1 is SGHRS and CDR2 YFSETQ. There are 11 residues in the CDR3. The chain's CDR3 is CASSLAREQFF. The CDR3 coding sequence is TGCGCCAGCAGCTTGGCCCGGGAGCAGTTCTTC.

This chain connects TRBV5-1 to TRBJ2-3; no clear D. Trimming cost V 1 base and J 0 bases, with 6 bases left between them. The CDR3 is 14 amino acids. Germline V gene data show CDR1 as SGHRS and CDR2 as YFSETQ. The chain's CDR3 is CASSLPTSTDTQYF. The CDR3 bases are TGCGCCAGCAGCTTGCCCACTAGCACAGATACGCAGTATTTT.

This clonotype was recorded at least ten times. This chain connects TRBV7-6 to TRBJ2-2; tentatively, D is TRBD1 (6 bases). The CDR3 contains 17 residues. V lost 6 bases and J lost 1, with 18 bases in between. CDR1 is SGHVS and CDR2 is FNYEAQ in the germline V gene. The CDR3 DNA reads TGTGCCAGCAGTAGGACCACAGGACAGATGAACACCGGGGAGCTGTTTTTT. Translating gives CASSRTTGQMNTGELFF. The variable domain in full, completed from reference TRBV7-6 and TRBJ2-2, reads GAGVSQSPRYKVTKRGQDVALRCDPISGHVSLYWYRQALGQGPEFLTYFNYEAQQDKSGLPNDRFSAERPEGSISTLTIQRTEQRDSAMYRCASSRTTGQMNTGELFFGEGSRLTVL.

This chain joins TRBV20-1 and TRBJ2-5, with D possibly matching TRBD2 (6 bases). The CDR3 covers 15 residues. Germline lookup yields CDR1 DFQATT and CDR2 SNEGSKA (reference sequence). The V end lost 2 bases, the J end lost 2 bases, and 15 bases lay between the germline ends. The CDR3 DNA is TGCAGTGCTAGATCACCCGGGACTGCACAAGAGACCCAGTACTTC. Translation: CSARSPGTAQETQYF.

V and J are TRBV15 and TRBJ2-7, with D tentatively TRBD2 (6 bases). This CDR3 is built from 13 residues. Trimming took 1 base from V and 4 from J, leaving 8 bases between them. The germline V gene has CDR1 LNHNV and CDR2 YYDKDF (reference sequence). The DNA for the CDR3 is TGTGCCACCAGCAGAGTGCTAGCGTACGAGCAGTACTTC. Amino acids: CATSRVLAYEQYF.

V and J are TRBV29-1 and TRBJ2-2; 8 bases are a match to TRBD2. Germline lookup yields CDR1 SQVTM and CDR2 ANQGSEA. V lost 7 bases, J lost 1 base, and 8 bases stayed unmatched. This CDR3 region has 15 residues. CDR3 DNA sequence: TGCAGCGCCCGAGGAACTAGCGGGAACACCGGGGAGCTGTTTTTT. This encodes CSARGTSGNTGELFF.

The J gene is TRBJ2-2, the V gene TRBV4-3, with D tentatively TRBD1 (6 bases). CDR3 length: 13 residues. V lost 0 bases to trimming and J lost 9 bases, with 8 bases between them. Germline CDR1 is LGHNA and CDR2 is YSLEER. The CDR3 coding sequence is TGCGCCAGCAGCCAAGATTGGGGGCGGGAGCTGTTTTTT. This codes for CASSQDWGRELFF.

In DNA form, the CDR3 reads TGCGCCAGCAGCCAAGATTCTGGGGGTTCTAATGAAAAACTGTTTTTT. Encoded protein: CASSQDSGGSNEKLFF. This chain links TRBV4-3 with TRBJ1-4; weak D call: TRBD1 (5 bases). The CDR3 spans 16 residues. Germline CDR1 and CDR2: LGHNA and YSLEER. Trimming cost V 0 bases and J 3 bases, with 11 bases left between them.

The genes are TRBV7-2 and TRBJ2-1; 11 bases fit TRBD1. CDR1 is SGHTA, CDR2 FQGNSA, per germline. After removal of 7 bases from V and 8 bases from J, the junction contained 7 bases not matched to a gene. The CDR3 is 14 amino acids. CDR3 nucleotide sequence: TGTGCCAGCACCGATAGGACAGGGGGCTATGAGCAGTTCTTC. Residues: CASTDRTGGYEQFF.